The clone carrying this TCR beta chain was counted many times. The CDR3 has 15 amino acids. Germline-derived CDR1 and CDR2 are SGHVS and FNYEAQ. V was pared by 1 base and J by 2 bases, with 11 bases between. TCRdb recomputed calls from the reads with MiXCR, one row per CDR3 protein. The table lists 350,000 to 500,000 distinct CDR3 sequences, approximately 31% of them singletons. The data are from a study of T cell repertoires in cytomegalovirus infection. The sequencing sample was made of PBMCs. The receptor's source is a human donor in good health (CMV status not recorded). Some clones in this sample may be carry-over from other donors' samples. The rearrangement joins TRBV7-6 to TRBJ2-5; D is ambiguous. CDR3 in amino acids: CASSLVATSQETQYF. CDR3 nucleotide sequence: TGTGCCAGCAGCTTAGTGGCCACCTCACAAGAGACCCAGTACTTC.